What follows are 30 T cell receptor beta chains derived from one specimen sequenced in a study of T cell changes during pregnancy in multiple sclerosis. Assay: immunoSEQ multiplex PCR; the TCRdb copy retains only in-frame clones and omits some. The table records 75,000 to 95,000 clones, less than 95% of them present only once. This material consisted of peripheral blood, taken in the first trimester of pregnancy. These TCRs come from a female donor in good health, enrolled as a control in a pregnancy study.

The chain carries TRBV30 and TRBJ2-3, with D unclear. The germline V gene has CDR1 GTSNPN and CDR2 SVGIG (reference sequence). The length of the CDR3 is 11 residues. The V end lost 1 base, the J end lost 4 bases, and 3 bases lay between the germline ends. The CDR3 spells CAWSAADTQYF. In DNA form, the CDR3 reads TGTGCCTGGAGTGCGGCAGATACGCAGTATTTT. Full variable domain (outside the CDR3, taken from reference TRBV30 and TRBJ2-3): SQTIHQWPATLVQPVGSPLSLECTVEGTSNPNLYWYRQAAGRGLQLLFYSVGIGQISSEVPQNLSASRPQDRQFILSSKKLLLSDSGFYLCAWSAADTQYFGPGTRLTVL.

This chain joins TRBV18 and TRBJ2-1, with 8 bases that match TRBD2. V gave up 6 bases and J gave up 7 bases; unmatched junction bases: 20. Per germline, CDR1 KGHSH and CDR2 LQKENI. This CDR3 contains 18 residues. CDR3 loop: CASSPTLIAGSPLNEQFF. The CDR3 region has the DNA TGTGCCAGCTCCCCAACCCTCATAGCGGGGAGCCCTTTGAATGAGCAGTTCTTC.

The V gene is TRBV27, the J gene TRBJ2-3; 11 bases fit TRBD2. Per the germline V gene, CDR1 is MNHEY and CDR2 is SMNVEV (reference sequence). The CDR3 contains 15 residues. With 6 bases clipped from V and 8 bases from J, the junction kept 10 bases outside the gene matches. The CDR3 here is CASRPTSGGRTTQYF. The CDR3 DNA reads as TGTGCCAGCAGGCCTACTAGCGGGGGTAGAACTACGCAGTATTTT.

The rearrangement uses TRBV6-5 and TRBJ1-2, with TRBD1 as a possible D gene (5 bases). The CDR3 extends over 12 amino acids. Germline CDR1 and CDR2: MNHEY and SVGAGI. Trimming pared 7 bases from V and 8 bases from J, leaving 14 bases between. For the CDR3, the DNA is TGTGCCAGCACCCCGGGGGGGTACGGCTACACCTTC. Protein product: CASTPGGYGYTF.

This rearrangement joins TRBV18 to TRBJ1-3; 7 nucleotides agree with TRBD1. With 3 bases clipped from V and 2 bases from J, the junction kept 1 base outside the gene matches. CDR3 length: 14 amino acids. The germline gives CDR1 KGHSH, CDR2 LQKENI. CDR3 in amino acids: CASSPGTAGNTIYF. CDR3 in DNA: TGTGCCAGCTCACCCGGGACAGCTGGAAACACCATATATTTT.

The CDR3 loop reads CASREMGGSGYGYTF. In DNA form, the CDR3 reads TGTGCCAGCAGGGAAATGGGGGGGTCGGGCTATGGCTACACCTTC. This chain links TRBV2 with TRBJ1-2, with D possibly matching TRBD1 (5 bases). The CDR3 sequence is 15 residues long. CDR1 SNHLY and CDR2 FYNNEI come from the germline V gene. Between the trimmed V and J ends, which lost 6 bases and 4 bases, there was a span of 18 bases.

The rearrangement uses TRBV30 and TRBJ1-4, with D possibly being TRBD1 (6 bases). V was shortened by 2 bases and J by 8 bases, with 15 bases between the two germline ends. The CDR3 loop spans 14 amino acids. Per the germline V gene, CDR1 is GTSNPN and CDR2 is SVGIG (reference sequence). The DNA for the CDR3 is TGTGCCTGGAGTTTACAACGGACAGTAGAAAAACTGTTTTTT. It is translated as CAWSLQRTVEKLFF.

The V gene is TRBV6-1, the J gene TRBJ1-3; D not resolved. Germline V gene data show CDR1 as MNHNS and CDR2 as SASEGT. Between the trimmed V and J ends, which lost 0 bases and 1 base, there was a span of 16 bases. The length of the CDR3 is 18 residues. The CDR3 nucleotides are TGTGCCAGCAGTGAAGCGGGCTTTCCCATTACGTCTGGAAACACCATATATTTT. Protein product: CASSEAGFPITSGNTIYF.

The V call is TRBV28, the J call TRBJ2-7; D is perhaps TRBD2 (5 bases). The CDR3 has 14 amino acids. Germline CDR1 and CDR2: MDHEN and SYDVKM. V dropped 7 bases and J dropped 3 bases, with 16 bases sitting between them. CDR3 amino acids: CASIPRWRYYEQYF. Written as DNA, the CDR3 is TGTGCCAGCATCCCCCGGTGGAGGTACTACGAGCAGTACTTC.

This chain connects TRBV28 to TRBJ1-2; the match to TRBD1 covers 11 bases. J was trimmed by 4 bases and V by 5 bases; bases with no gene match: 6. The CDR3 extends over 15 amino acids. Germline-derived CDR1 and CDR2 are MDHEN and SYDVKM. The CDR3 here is CASSQRTGGTYGYTF. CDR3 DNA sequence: TGTGCCAGCAGTCAAAGGACAGGGGGCACCTATGGCTACACCTTC.

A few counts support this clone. Here the CDR3 reads CASSPEGRLAALNEQFF. CDR3 sequence (DNA): TGTGCCAGCAGCCCCGAAGGTAGACTAGCGGCTTTGAATGAGCAGTTCTTC. This chain uses TRBV14 with TRBJ2-1, with 9 bases matching TRBD2. In germline, CDR1 is SGHDN, CDR2 FVKESK. The CDR3 is 17 residues long. V trimming: 4 bases; J trimming: 7 bases; junction bases outside the gene matches: 14.

Here the CDR3 reads CASSPQEQAARNEQFF. Here the CDR3 DNA reads TGTGCCAGCTCACCACAAGAACAGGCCGCTCGAAATGAGCAGTTCTTC. The gene calls are TRBV18 and TRBJ2-1; perhaps TRBD1 as D (5 bases). CDR3 length: 16 amino acids. Deletions cut 1 base from V and 7 bases from J, with 17 bases between. Germline V lookup: CDR1 KGHSH, CDR2 LQKENI.

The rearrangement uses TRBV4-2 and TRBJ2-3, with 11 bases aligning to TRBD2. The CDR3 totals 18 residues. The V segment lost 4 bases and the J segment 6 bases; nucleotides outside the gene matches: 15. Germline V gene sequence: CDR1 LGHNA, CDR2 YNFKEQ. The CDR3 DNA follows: TGTGCCAGCAGCCCATCGGATAGCGGGGGGGCCAGTTTGGATACGCAGTATTTT. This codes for CASSPSDSGGASLDTQYF.

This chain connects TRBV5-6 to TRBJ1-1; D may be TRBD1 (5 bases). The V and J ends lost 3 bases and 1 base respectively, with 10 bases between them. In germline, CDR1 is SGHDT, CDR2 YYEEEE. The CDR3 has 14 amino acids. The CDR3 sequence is CASSSQGRNTEAFF. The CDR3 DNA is TGTGCCAGCAGCTCGCAGGGTAGGAACACTGAAGCTTTCTTT.

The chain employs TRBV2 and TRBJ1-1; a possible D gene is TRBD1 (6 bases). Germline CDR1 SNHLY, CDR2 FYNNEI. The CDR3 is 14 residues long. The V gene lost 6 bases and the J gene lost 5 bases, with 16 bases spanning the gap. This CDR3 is CASSRDQGFTEAFF. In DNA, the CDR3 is TGTGCCAGCAGCAGGGACCAGGGGTTTACTGAAGCTTTCTTT.

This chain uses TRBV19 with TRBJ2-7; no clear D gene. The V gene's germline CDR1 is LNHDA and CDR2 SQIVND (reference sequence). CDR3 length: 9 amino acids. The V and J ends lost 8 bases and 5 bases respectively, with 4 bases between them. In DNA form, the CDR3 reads TGTGCCAGTTCTGACGAGCAGTACTTC. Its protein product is CASSDEQYF.

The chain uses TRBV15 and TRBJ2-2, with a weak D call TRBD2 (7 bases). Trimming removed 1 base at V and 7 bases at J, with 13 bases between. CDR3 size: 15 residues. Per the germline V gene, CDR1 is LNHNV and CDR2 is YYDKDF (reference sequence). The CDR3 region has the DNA TGTGCCACCAGCAGAGGGGGGGGGCGGAGCGGGGAGCTGTTTTTT. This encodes CATSRGGGRSGELFF.

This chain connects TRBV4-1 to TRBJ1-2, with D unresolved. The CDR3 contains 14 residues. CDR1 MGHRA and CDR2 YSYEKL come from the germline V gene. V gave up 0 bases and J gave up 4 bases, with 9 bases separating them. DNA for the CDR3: TGCGCCAGCAGCCAAGATCCAACAGCCTATGGCTACACCTTC. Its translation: CASSQDPTAYGYTF.

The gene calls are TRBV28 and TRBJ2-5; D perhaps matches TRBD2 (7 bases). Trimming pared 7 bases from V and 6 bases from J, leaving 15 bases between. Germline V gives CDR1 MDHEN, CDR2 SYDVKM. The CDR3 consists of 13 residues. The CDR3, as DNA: TGTGCCAGCACCTTAGGGGGGACTAAGACCCAGTACTTC. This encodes CASTLGGTKTQYF.

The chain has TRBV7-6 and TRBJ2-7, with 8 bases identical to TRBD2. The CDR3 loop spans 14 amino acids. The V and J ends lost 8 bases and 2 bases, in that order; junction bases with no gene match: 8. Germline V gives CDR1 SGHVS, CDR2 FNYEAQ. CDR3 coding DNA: TGTGCCAGCCGGGCGGGAGGCGGTACCTACGAGCAGTACTTC. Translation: CASRAGGGTYEQYF.

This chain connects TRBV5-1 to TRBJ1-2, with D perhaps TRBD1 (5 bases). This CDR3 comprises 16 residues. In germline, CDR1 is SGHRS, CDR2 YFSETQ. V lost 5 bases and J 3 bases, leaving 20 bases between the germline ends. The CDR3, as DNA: TGCGCCAGCAGGGCAACCCCCACGGACAAGGACTATGGCTACACCTTC. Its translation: CASRATPTDKDYGYTF.

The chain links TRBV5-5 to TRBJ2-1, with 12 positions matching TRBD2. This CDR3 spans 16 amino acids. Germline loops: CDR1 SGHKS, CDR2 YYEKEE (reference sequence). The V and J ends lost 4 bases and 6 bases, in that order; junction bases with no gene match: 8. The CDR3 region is CASSMFRTSGANEQFF. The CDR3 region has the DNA TGTGCCAGCAGCATGTTCCGGACTAGCGGGGCCAATGAGCAGTTCTTC.

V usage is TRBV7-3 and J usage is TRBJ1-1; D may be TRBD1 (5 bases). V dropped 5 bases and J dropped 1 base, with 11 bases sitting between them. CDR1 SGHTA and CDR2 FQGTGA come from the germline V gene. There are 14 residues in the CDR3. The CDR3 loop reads CASSPGGANTEAFF. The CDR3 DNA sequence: TGTGCCAGCAGCCCGGGGGGAGCGAACACTGAAGCTTTCTTT.

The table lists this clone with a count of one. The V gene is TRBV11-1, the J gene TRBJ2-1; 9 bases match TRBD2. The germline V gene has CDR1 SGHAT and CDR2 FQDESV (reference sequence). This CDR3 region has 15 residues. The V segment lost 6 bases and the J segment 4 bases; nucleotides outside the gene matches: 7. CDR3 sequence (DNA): TGTGCCAGCAGTCGGACTAGCGCAACTTACAATGAGCAGTTCTTC. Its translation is CASSRTSATYNEQFF.

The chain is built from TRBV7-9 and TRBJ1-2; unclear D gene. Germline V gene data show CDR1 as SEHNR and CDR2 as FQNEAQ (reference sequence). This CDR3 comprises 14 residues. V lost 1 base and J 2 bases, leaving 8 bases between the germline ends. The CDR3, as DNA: TGTGCCAGCAGCTTAGGGGAGTGGAACTATGGCTACACCTTC. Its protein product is CASSLGEWNYGYTF.

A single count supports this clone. CDR3 sequence: CASSLQQGGPKAFF. The CDR3 bases are TGTGCCAGCAGTCTGCAACAGGGGGGACCTAAAGCTTTCTTT. The V and J genes are TRBV6-5 and TRBJ1-1; 8 bases are a match to TRBD1. The CDR3 extends over 14 amino acids. Unmatched junction bases numbered 11, after V lost 5 bases and J lost 9 bases. Germline lookup yields CDR1 MNHEY and CDR2 SVGAGI.

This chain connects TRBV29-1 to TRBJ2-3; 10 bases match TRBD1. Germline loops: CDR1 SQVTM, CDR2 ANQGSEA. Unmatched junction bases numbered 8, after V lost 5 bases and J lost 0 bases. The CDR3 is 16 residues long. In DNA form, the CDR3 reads TGCAGCGTTACGGGCGACAGGGGGCCTAGCACAGATACGCAGTATTTT. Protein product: CSVTGDRGPSTDTQYF.

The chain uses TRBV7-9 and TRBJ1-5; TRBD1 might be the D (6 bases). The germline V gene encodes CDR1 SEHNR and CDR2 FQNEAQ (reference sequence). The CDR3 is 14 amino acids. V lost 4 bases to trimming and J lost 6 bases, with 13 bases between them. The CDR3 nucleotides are TGTGCCAGCAGCTCCGGGAGGGGGACTCAGCCCCAGCATTTT. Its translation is CASSSGRGTQPQHF. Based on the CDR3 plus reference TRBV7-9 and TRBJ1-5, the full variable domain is DTGVSQNPRHKITKRGQNVTFRCDPISEHNRLYWYRQTLGQGPEFLTYFQNEAQLEKSRLLSDRFSAERPKGSFSTLEIQRTEQGDSAMYLCASSSGRGTQPQHFGDGTRLSIL.

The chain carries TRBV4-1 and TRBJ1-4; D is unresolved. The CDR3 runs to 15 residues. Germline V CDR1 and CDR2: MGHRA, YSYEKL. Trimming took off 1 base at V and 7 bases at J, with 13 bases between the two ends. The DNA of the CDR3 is TGCGCCAGCAGCCAAGGGCCGGGGTTGGGTGAAAAACTGTTTTTT. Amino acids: CASSQGPGLGEKLFF.

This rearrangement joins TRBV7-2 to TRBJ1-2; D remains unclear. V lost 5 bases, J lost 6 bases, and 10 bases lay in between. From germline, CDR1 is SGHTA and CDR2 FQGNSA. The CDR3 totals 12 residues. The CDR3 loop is CASSLPPHGYTF. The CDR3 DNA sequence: TGTGCCAGCAGCCTACCCCCTCATGGCTACACCTTC.